One TCR beta chain is described in this entry. A read error is possible here, since a much larger clone lies one base away. These data come from a study of blood T cells in healthy people across ages. Healthy Caucasian individuals from Russia aged about 6 to 90 served as donors. The authors ran a second PCR of 7 to 11 cycles using a sample-barcoded 5' primer and a J-beta primer mix. Each CDR3 protein gets one entry after TCRdb re-called the 5' RACE reads with MiXCR. Of some 790,000 distinct CDR3 sequences in the sample, 29% are singletons; the top ten hold 17%. Germline V gives CDR1 SGHVS, CDR2 FQNEAQ. The CDR3 is 12 residues long.

J is TRBJ2-7 and V is TRBV7-8; 9 nucleotides align to TRBD1. The receptor comes from a woman aged 80 or over in good health. Sample: blood. CDR3 in amino acids: CVSSPGDRVAYF. The CDR3 bases are TGTGTCAGCAGCCCAGGGGACAGGGTAGCGTACTTC.